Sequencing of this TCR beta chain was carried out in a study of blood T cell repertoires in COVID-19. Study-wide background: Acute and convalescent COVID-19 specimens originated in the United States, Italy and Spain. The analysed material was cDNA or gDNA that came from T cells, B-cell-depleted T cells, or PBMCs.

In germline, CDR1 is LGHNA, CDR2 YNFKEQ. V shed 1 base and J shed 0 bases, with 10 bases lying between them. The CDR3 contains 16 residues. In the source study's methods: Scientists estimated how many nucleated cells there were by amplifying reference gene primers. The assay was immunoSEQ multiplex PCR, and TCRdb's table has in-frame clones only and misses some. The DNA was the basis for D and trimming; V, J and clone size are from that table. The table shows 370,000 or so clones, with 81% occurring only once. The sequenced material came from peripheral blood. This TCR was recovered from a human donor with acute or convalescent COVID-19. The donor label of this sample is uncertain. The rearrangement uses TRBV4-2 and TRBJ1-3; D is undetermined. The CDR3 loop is CASSQASSFSGNTIYF. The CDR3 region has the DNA TGTGCCAGCAGCCAAGCGAGTTCTTTCTCTGGAAACACCATATATTTT.